These 8 T cell receptor beta chains were sequenced from one sample in a study of T-cell memory formation after mild COVID-19. TCRdb itself ran the 5' RACE reads through MiXCR, one entry per CDR3 protein. The table includes fewer than 300,000 distinct CDR3 sequences, over 15% detected once. Sequences were obtained from PBMCs or a T cell subset sorted from them (not recorded which). The receptor set was obtained from a man younger than 30 who had mild COVID-19 (a few samples of this study predate the infection). Cell type and time point are not known.

The chain combines TRBV4-2 with TRBJ1-2; possible D gene TRBD1, 6 bases. The CDR3 loop spans 14 amino acids. The germline V and J ends were trimmed by 5 bases and 5 bases, with 15 bases remaining between them. Germline assignment: CDR1 LGHNA and CDR2 YNFKEQ. CDR3 nucleotides: TGTGCCAGCAGCAGACGACAGGAACCTTATGGCTACACCTTC. Translating gives CASSRRQEPYGYTF.

This clonotype was observed a few times. The chain carries TRBV12-3 or TRBV12-4 and TRBJ2-7, with D perhaps matching TRBD1 or TRBD2 (5 bases each). This CDR3 has 12 residues. Trimming removed 6 bases from V and 3 bases from J, with 9 bases in between. The CDR3 DNA follows: TGTGCCAGCAGCAGGGACGTCTACGAGCAGTACGTC. Its translation is CASSRDVYEQYV.

This clonotype has just a few counts. The chain joins TRBV7-8 to TRBJ2-5, with D possibly TRBD2 on 5 matching bases. There are 14 residues in the CDR3. CDR1 SGHVS and CDR2 FQNEAQ come from the germline V gene. V was clipped by 1 base and J by 5 bases, with 11 bases between them. CDR3 loop: CASSLVWRWETQYF. CDR3 nucleotides: TGTGCCAGCAGCTTAGTGTGGAGGTGGGAGACCCAGTACTTC.

J is TRBJ1-1 and V is TRBV3-1; TRBD1 agrees at 12 bases. V dropped 3 bases and J dropped 4; count of bases not matched to a gene: 3. This CDR3 is built from 15 residues. CDR1 and CDR2 (germline): LGHDT, YNNKEL (reference sequence). The DNA for the CDR3 is TGTGCCAGCAGCCAGCCGGGACAGGGGGCCACTGAAGCTTTCTTT. Translated, it gives CASSQPGQGATEAFF.

This clonotype has more than one count but fewer than ten. The V call is TRBV5-1, the J call TRBJ2-5; possibly TRBD2 for D (6 bases). Germline V gene data show CDR1 as SGHRS and CDR2 as YFSETQ. V lost 0 bases, J lost 2 bases, and 14 bases lay in between. The CDR3 runs 16 residues. CDR3 sequence (DNA): TGCGCCAGCAGCTTGGTCGGGGGTAGGACTCAAGAGACCCAGTACTTC. It translates to CASSLVGGRTQETQYF.

This clonotype was detected only a few times. The chain has TRBV19 and TRBJ2-3; D remains ambiguous. This CDR3 has 20 amino acids. Germline assignment: CDR1 LNHDA and CDR2 SQIVND (reference sequence). Trimming removed 3 bases from V and 0 bases from J, with 25 bases in between. DNA for the CDR3: TGTGCCAGTAGTATCGGGCAGGTCCCAGCAAGTTACCCTAGCACAGATACGCAGTATTTT. This codes for CASSIGQVPASYPSTDTQYF.

V is TRBV6-5 and J is TRBJ1-2, with D possibly being TRBD1 (5 bases). This CDR3 region has 12 residues. Germline CDR1 reads MNHEY; CDR2 reads SVGAGI. V was cut by 8 bases and J by 4 bases, with 11 bases left in between. The CDR3 DNA is TGTGCCAGCGGGGCTACAACCTATGGCTACACCTTC. Its translation: CASGATTYGYTF.

This chain links TRBV11-3 with TRBJ2-7; the match to TRBD2 covers 8 bases. The germline gives CDR1 SGHNT, CDR2 YENEEA. The CDR3 covers 15 residues. V shed 1 base, J shed 5 bases, and the junction held 7 bases outside the gene matches. In nucleotides, the CDR3 is TGTGCCAGCAGCTTAGCCACGGGGGGGCTCGACGAGCAGTACTTC. Its translation is CASSLATGGLDEQYF.